Listed below are T cell receptor beta chains from one sample, sequenced in a study of cytomegalovirus exposure and HLA in healthy donors. The protocol was immunoSEQ multiplex PCR, while the TCRdb copy is restricted to in-frame clones and leaves out a portion. The sample records about 120,000 clones, 55% to 75% being singletons. Sequencing used PBMCs. The receptor set was obtained from a man aged 30 to 45 in good health and CMV-seropositive. Both conserved end residues are part of each CDR3. Fields, in order: CDR3 protein, CDR3 DNA, D gene, V gene, J gene, clone size. The D gene is left open where the match is weak. A clone size is listed for some rows: how often the clone was seen (once, few, many), or a class if it is expanded.

CASSQGGYEQYF	TGTGCCAGCAGCCAAGGCGGGTACGAGCAGTACTTC	-	TRBV14	TRBJ2-7	-
CASSVDSGRAEETQYF	TGTGCCAGCAGCGTAGACAGCGGGAGGGCCGAAGAGACCCAGTACTTC	TRBD2	TRBV9	TRBJ2-5	-
CASSAQGAHGYTF	TGTGCCAGCAGTGCACAGGGGGCCCATGGCTACACCTTC	TRBD1	TRBV2	TRBJ1-2	once
CASSFPGAETQYF	TGCGCCAGCAGCTTTCCAGGTGCGGAGACCCAGTACTTC	-	TRBV5-1	TRBJ2-5	-
CASSRGGRRPAYNEQFF	TGTGCCAGCAGCCGTGGGGGGAGGCGCCCGGCCTACAATGAGCAGTTCTTC	-	TRBV5-6	TRBJ2-1	-
CSVGSPGANVLTF	TGCAGCGTTGGTTCTCCTGGGGCCAACGTCCTGACTTTC	-	TRBV29-1	TRBJ2-6	-
CASSRNGGIGIDYGYTF	TGTGCCAGCAGTCGCAACGGAGGGATAGGCATAGACTATGGCTACACCTTC	-	TRBV2	TRBJ1-2	-
CASSLVRDRGPLVSTGETQYF	TGCGCCAGCAGCCTTGTCCGGGACAGGGGACCCTTAGTCTCTACGGGGGAGACCCAGTACTTC	TRBD1	TRBV5-1	TRBJ2-5	-
CASSVPGGLRNEQFF	TGTGCCAGCAGCGTCCCGGGGGGACTTCGCAACGAGCAGTTCTTC	TRBD2	TRBV9	TRBJ2-1	-
CASSQESSGSGEQYF	TGTGCCAGCAGCCAAGAGTCTAGCGGGAGCGGCGAGCAGTACTTC	TRBD2	TRBV4-2	TRBJ2-7	once
CASKAESSYNEQFF	TGTGCCAGCAAGGCGGAGAGCTCCTACAATGAGCAGTTCTTC	-	TRBV11-2	TRBJ2-1	-
CASSDGGISTDTQYF	TGTGCCAGCAGTGACGGCGGGATTAGCACAGATACGCAGTATTTT	-	TRBV6-1	TRBJ2-3	-
CASSDGGGLAAYNEQFF	TGCGCCAGCAGCGACGGTGGGGGGCTAGCGGCCTACAATGAGCAGTTCTTC	-	TRBV5-1	TRBJ2-1	-
CASSLVGTTSYNEQFF	TGTGCCAGCAGCTTAGTGGGGACTACTTCCTACAATGAGCAGTTCTTC	TRBD2	TRBV7-2	TRBJ2-1	-
CASSQSHEQYF	TGCGCCAGCAGCCAAAGCCACGAGCAGTACTTC	-	TRBV10-1	TRBJ2-7	-
CASSFWAGDYEQYF	TGCGCCAGCAGCTTTTGGGCAGGGGACTACGAGCAGTACTTC	-	TRBV5-1	TRBJ2-7	-
CASSLPDRYSGEQFF	TGTGCCAGCAGCCTGCCTGACAGGTACAGTGGTGAGCAGTTCTTC	-	TRBV28	TRBJ2-1	-
CATIDPGTGNTEAFF	TGTGCCACCATAGACCCGGGGACAGGGAACACTGAAGCTTTCTTT	TRBD1	TRBV15	TRBJ1-1	-
CASTLYWDSYGYTF	TGTGCCAGTACCTTGTACTGGGACAGCTATGGCTACACCTTC	TRBD1	TRBV19	TRBJ1-2	-
CASSYDMAYEQYF	TGTGCCAGCAGCTATGACATGGCCTACGAGCAGTACTTC	-	TRBV7-9	TRBJ2-7	-
CASSPTGEAYEQYF	TGTGCCAGCAGCCCGACAGGGGAGGCCTACGAGCAGTACTTC	TRBD1	TRBV6-5	TRBJ2-7	-
CASVLTGPSSYNSPLHF	TGTGCCAGCGTTCTTACAGGGCCAAGCTCCTATAATTCACCCCTCCACTTT	-	TRBV2	TRBJ1-6	-
CASSLFQGAEAFF	TGTGCCAGCAGCTTATTCCAGGGGGCGGAGGCTTTCTTT	TRBD1	TRBV7-3	TRBJ1-1	few
CASRAGLSNQPQHF	TGTGCCAGCAGGGCCGGACTGAGCAATCAGCCCCAGCATTTT	-	TRBV2	TRBJ1-5	-
CASSLSFVRGARGPGANVLTF	TGTGCCAGCAGTTTATCCTTCGTTCGGGGGGCTCGTGGCCCTGGGGCCAACGTCCTGACTTTC	-	TRBV28	TRBJ2-6	-
CASSLESGSSYEQYF	TGCGCCAGCAGCTTGGAGAGCGGGAGCTCCTACGAGCAGTACTTC	TRBD2	TRBV5-1	TRBJ2-7	-